Shown below are 8 T cell receptor beta chains from a single sample sequenced in a study of CD8+CD57+ T cells in acquired aplastic anemia. CD8+CD57+ cell expansion had been shown by flow cytometry in patients chosen for sequencing. Genomic DNA provided the template from which TCR beta VDJ and CDR3 profiles were obtained. TCRdb re-called the reads through MiXCR, storing one row per CDR3 protein. The sample shows around 200,000 distinct CDR3 sequences, over 40% of them seen only once. The sequencing input was sorted CD4+, CD8+, or CD8+CD57+ T cells (not recorded which) from PBMCs. The receptors come from a human donor with aplastic anemia.

V usage is TRBV10-3 and J usage is TRBJ2-7; TRBD1 aligns across 11 bases. The CDR3 loop spans 16 amino acids. In germline, CDR1 is ENHRY, CDR2 SYGVKD. V was pared by 4 bases and J by 6 bases, with 11 bases of the junction left unmatched. CDR3 sequence (DNA): TGTGCCATCAGTGCGGCAGGGACAGGGGGAACCTCCGAGCAGTACTTC. It translates to CAISAAGTGGTSEQYF.

V and J are TRBV19 and TRBJ2-7; weak D call: TRBD1 (6 bases). V lost 5 bases, J lost 1 base, and 12 bases lay in between. The CDR3 covers 14 residues. Germline V gene lookup returns CDR1 LNHDA and CDR2 SQIVND (reference sequence). The CDR3 bases are TGTGCCAGTAGTCCTCAGACAGGATCCTACGAGCAGTACTTC. This encodes CASSPQTGSYEQYF.

This clonotype has just one count. Here the CDR3 reads CASSTLAGVRDEQFF. In nucleotides, the CDR3 is TGTGCCAGTAGTACCTTAGCGGGAGTGAGGGATGAGCAGTTCTTC. The chain employs TRBV19 and TRBJ2-1; 9 bases fit TRBD2. The CDR3 runs 15 residues. V shed 4 bases, J shed 8 bases, and the junction held 9 bases outside the gene matches. Germline CDR1 is LNHDA and CDR2 is SQIVND (reference sequence).

Only a few counts were recorded for this clonotype. This chain links TRBV12-3 or TRBV12-4 with TRBJ1-5; 11 bases agree with TRBD1. V lost 3 bases and J lost 5; bases outside the gene matches: 12. The CDR3 consists of 18 residues. As DNA, the CDR3 is TGTGCCAGCAGTTTTTTGCAGCGGACAGGGGGCCCCTATCAGCCCCAGCATTTT. Translating gives CASSFLQRTGGPYQPQHF.

The table lists this clonotype with many counts. V is TRBV5-6 and J is TRBJ2-5; D remains ambiguous. The CDR3 has 13 residues. Germline V gene sequence: CDR1 SGHDT, CDR2 YYEEEE. The ends were cut back, 0 bases at V and 3 bases at J, with 6 bases in the middle. The CDR3 protein is CASSLVQKETQYF. The CDR3 DNA reads TGTGCCAGCAGCTTGGTGCAGAAAGAGACCCAGTACTTC.

V is TRBV7-9 and J is TRBJ2-3; a weak D match, TRBD2 (6 bases). V gave up 3 bases and J gave up 6 bases, with 10 bases separating them. The length of the CDR3 is 13 residues. Germline V gene data show CDR1 as SEHNR and CDR2 as FQNEAQ (reference sequence). In DNA form, the CDR3 reads TGTGCCAGCAGCTTCGACGGGAGTGATACGCAGTATTTT. As protein: CASSFDGSDTQYF.

The V call is TRBV7-2, the J call TRBJ2-7, with 8 bases aligning to TRBD2. The germline V gene has CDR1 SGHTA and CDR2 FQGNSA. J lost 3 bases, V lost 11 bases, and 3 bases had no gene match. The CDR3 loop spans 11 amino acids. As DNA, the CDR3 is TGTGCCGCGGCGGGGGGCTACGAGCAGTACTTC. It is translated as CAAAGGYEQYF. Supplemented by reference TRBV7-2 and TRBJ2-7, the full variable domain reads GAGVSQSPSNKVTEKGKDVELRCDPISGHTALYWYRQSLGQGLEFLIYFQGNSAPDKSGLPSDRFSAERTGGSVSTLTIQRTQQEDSAVYLCAAAGGYEQYFGPGTRLTVT.

This clonotype has more than one count but fewer than ten. The chain joins TRBV29-1 to TRBJ2-7; tentatively, D is TRBD2 (5 bases). Trimming took off 4 bases at V and 7 bases at J, with 14 bases between the two ends. CDR1 SQVTM and CDR2 ANQGSEA come from the germline V gene. The length of the CDR3 is 12 residues. The CDR3 DNA sequence: TGCAGCGTTGTCGGGGTCGACCGGGAGCAGTACTTC. Amino acids: CSVVGVDREQYF.